This T cell receptor beta chain was sequenced for a study of CD8 T cells in Susac syndrome. Overall study findings and caveats: By the study's own acknowledgment, its TCR sequencing and HLA analysis included relatively few individuals.

Of note for this clonotype: No antigen is known for it.

Random-hexamer reverse transcription was applied to roughly 0.5 to 1 ug RNA. Across 54 Vbeta and 13 Jbeta, TCR beta CDR3 was amplified with immunoSEQ multiplex PCR. TCRdb recomputed calls from the immunoSEQ multiplex PCR reads with MiXCR, one row per CDR3 protein. This repertoire shows 150,000 to 200,000 distinct CDR3 sequences, around 94% found once; its top ten account for over 0.12%. Matching for age and sex applied to the controls, who were healthy donors. Negative isolation yielded CD4+ and CD8+ T cells, and FACS enriched TEMRA cells. The sequencing sample was made of CD4+ T cells from PBMCs. This sequence originates from a human donor in good health.

The CDR3 spells CSVEDYGYTF. In DNA, the CDR3 is TGCAGCGTTGAAGACTATGGCTACACCTTC. The gene calls are TRBV29-1 and TRBJ1-2; D unclear. Trimming pared 0 bases from V and 4 bases from J, leaving 0 bases between. Per the germline V gene, CDR1 is SQVTM and CDR2 is ANQGSEA. The CDR3 is made up of 10 amino acids. Filled out from reference TRBV29-1 and TRBJ1-2, the complete variable domain reads SAVISQKPSRDICQRGTSLTIQCQVDSQVTMMFWYRQQPGQSLTLIATANQGSEATYESGFVIDKFPISRPNLTFSTLTVSNMSPEDSSIYLCSVEDYGYTFGSGTRLTVV.